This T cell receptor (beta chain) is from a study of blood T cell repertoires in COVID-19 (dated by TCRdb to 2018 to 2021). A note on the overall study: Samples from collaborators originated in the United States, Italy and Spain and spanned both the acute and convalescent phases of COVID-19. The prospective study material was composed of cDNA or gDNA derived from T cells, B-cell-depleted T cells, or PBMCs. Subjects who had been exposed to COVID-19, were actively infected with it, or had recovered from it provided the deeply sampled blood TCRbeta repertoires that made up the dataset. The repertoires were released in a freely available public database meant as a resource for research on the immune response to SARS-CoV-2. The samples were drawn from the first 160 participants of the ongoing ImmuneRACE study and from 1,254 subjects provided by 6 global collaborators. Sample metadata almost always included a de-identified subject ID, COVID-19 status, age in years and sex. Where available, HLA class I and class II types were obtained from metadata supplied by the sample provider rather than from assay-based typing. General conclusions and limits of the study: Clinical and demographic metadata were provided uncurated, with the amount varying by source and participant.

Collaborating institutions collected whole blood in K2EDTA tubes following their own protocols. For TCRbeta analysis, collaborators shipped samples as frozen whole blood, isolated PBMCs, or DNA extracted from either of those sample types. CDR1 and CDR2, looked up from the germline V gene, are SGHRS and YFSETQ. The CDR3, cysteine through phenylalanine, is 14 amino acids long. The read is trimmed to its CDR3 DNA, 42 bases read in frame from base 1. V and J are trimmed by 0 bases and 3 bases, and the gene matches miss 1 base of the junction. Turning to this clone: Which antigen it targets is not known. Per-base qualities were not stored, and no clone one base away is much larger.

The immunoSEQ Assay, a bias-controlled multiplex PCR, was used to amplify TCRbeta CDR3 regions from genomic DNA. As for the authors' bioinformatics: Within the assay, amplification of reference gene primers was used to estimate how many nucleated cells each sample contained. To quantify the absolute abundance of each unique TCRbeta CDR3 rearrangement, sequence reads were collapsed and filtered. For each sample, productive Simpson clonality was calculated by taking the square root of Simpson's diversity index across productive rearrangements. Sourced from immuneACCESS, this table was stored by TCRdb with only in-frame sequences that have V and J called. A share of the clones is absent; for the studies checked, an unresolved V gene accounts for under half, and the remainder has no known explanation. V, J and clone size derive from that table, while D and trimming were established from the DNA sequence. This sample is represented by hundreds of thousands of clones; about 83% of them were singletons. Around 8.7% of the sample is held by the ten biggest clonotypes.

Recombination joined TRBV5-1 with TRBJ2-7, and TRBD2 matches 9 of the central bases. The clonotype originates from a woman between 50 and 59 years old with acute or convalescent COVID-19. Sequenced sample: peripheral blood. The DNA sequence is TGCGCCAGCAGCTTGGGGACTAGCGACTACGAGCAGTACTTC. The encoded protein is CASSLGTSDYEQYF.